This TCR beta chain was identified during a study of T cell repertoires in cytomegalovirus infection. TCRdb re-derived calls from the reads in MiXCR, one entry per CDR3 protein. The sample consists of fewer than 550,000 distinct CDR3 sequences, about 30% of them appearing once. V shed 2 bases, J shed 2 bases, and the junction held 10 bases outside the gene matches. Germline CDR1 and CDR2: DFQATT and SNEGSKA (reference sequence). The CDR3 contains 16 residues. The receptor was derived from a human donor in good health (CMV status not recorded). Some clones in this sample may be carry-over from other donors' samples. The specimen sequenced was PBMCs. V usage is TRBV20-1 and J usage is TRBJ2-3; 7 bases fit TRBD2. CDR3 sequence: CSARKSPSGPTDTQYF. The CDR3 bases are TGCAGTGCTAGAAAGTCCCCTAGCGGCCCCACAGATACGCAGTATTTT.